This T cell receptor (beta chain) was identified during a study of blood T cell repertoires in COVID-19 (dated by TCRdb to 2019 to 2021). Regarding the research as a whole: Collaborator samples came from the United States, Italy and Spain and covered acute and convalescent phases of COVID-19. The material from the prospective study consisted of cDNA or gDNA derived from T cells, B-cell-depleted T cells, or PBMCs. Subjects who had been exposed to COVID-19, were actively infected with it, or had recovered from it provided the deeply sampled blood TCRbeta repertoires that made up the dataset. The repertoires were released in a freely available public database intended as a resource for research on the immune response to SARS-CoV-2. Samples were obtained from the ongoing ImmuneRACE study (first 160 participants) and from approximately 1,200 subjects provided by 6 global collaborators. The sample metadata nearly always contained a de-identified subject ID, COVID-19 status, age in years and sex. Where available, HLA class I and class II types were taken from metadata supplied by the sample provider and were not determined by assay-based typing. Broad study findings and their caveats: The amount of clinical and demographic metadata varied by source and participant and was provided uncurated.

TCRbeta CDR3 regions were amplified from genomic DNA using the immunoSEQ Assay, a bias-controlled multiplex PCR. The authors' pipeline ran thus. The number of nucleated cells in each sample was estimated from the amplification of reference gene primers within the assay. To quantify the absolute abundance of each unique TCRbeta CDR3 rearrangement, sequence reads were collapsed and filtered. For each sample, productive Simpson clonality was calculated as the square root of Simpson's diversity index over productive rearrangements. TCRdb stores this immuneACCESS table with in-frame sequences only. Part of the clones is absent; in the studies checked, under half of the shortfall reflects unresolved V genes, and no reason is known for the rest. V, J and clone size are those of that table, while D and trimming were read from the DNA. The sample records 200,000 to 250,000 clones, approximately 80% of which are singletons. Of the sample, about 13% is held by the ten largest clones.

About this clone itself: No antigen is known for it. Base quality data are lacking; no much larger clone is found one base away.

Collaborating institutions collected whole blood in K2EDTA tubes following their own protocols. For TCRbeta analysis, collaborators shipped samples as frozen whole blood, isolated PBMCs, or DNA extracted from either of those sample types. Deletion took 2 bases off V and 0 bases off J, with a span of 16 bases between the germline ends. Counted from cysteine to phenylalanine, this CDR3 has 17 amino acids. Kept here is only the CDR3 DNA, which spans 51 bases and is read in frame from base 1. Taken from the germline V gene (reference sequence), the CDR1 and CDR2 loops are SGHKS and YYEKEE. Here the chain combines TRBV5-5 and TRBJ2-3; possibly the D gene is TRBD2, per 6 matching bases. This TCR was recovered from a human donor in a cohort sampled during active COVID-19. Sequenced input: peripheral blood. The CDR3 protein is CASSFYGSLRSTDTQYF. In nucleotide form, the sequence is TGTGCCAGCAGCTTCTACGGGAGTTTGAGAAGCACAGATACGCAGTATTTT.